This T cell receptor beta chain was sequenced in a study of metastatic and nonmetastatic thyroid tumors. Study-wide context: Repertoires were compared across blood and tumor or nodule tissue from malignant and benign thyroid patients.

Thyroid surgery was performed in patients who had received no treatment beforehand. Points on this clone: Its antigen remains unidentified.

How the authors handled the data: In papillary thyroid cancer, a distant-metastasis classifier was built using CDR3 differences across clinicopathological groups. TCRdb called clones again from the PCR reads with MiXCR. In this record, the V and J calls reflect TCRdb's handling and not the investigators' own analysis. This sample has 9,500 or so clones, with approximately 32% found just once. V gave up 3 bases and J gave up 4 bases, with 23 bases separating them. Per germline, CDR1 SGHNT and CDR2 YYREEE (reference sequence). The CDR3 is 18 residues long. Study-wide points: Versus benign nodules, malignant thyroid tumors reportedly had significantly higher TCR beta diversity, in blood and tumor.

The chain has TRBV5-4 and TRBJ2-1; possibly TRBD1 or TRBD2 for D (5 bases each). The clonotype originates from a female donor with papillary thyroid cancer or a benign thyroid nodule (not recorded which). Some clones in this sample may be carry-over from other donors' samples. Sequencing was performed on tumor tissue. The CDR3 bases are TGTGCCAGCAGCTGGACCCATTTGGGGCGGGCCAATTACAATGAGCAGTTCTTC. Translating it yields CASSWTHLGRANYNEQFF.